These 16 T cell receptor beta chains were sequenced from one sample in a study of CD4+ T cells in melanoma. The assay was immunoSEQ multiplex PCR, and TCRdb's table has in-frame clones only and misses some. This sample has about 110,000 clones, with 92% found just once. What was sequenced was peripheral blood. Source of these receptors: a human donor with melanoma.

This rearrangement joins TRBV7-6 to TRBJ2-1, with D possibly TRBD2 on 7 matching bases. CDR3 length equals 16 residues. V was clipped by 8 bases and J by 8 bases, with 25 bases between them. The germline V gene encodes CDR1 SGHVS and CDR2 FNYEAQ. The CDR3 protein is CASGSYRGGALDEQFF. The CDR3 bases are TGTGCCAGCGGTTCTTACCGAGGGGGGGCTTTAGATGAGCAGTTCTTC.

In its sample, this clone was seen once. The CDR3 loop reads CASSWGGAGRSTDTQYF. The DNA of the CDR3 is TGCGCCAGCAGCTGGGGTGGGGCGGGGAGATCCACAGATACGCAGTATTTT. The chain employs TRBV5-1 and TRBJ2-3; TRBD2 might be the D (6 bases). The CDR3 covers 17 residues. V shed 3 bases and J shed 2 bases, with 19 bases lying between them. Per the germline V gene, CDR1 is SGHRS and CDR2 is YFSETQ.

Only one count was recorded for this clone. The J gene is TRBJ1-1, the V gene TRBV29-1; TRBD1 might be the D (5 bases). The V end lost 7 bases, the J end lost 0 bases, and 12 bases lay between the germline ends. The CDR3 has 13 residues. Per germline, CDR1 SQVTM and CDR2 ANQGSEA. The CDR3 protein is CSALDTMNTEAFF. The CDR3 DNA reads as TGCAGCGCTCTGGACACTATGAACACTGAAGCTTTCTTT.

The chain couples TRBV20-1 to TRBJ2-7; D unresolved. Germline V gene sequence: CDR1 DFQATT, CDR2 SNEGSKA (reference sequence). The CDR3 consists of 10 residues. Deletions cut 5 bases from V and 6 bases from J, with 8 bases between. CDR3 sequence: CSAGVVEQYF. The CDR3, as DNA: TGCAGTGCTGGCGTGGTCGAGCAGTACTTC.

V gene TRBV15 combines with J gene TRBJ2-1; the D is unclear. V was clipped by 0 bases and J by 4 bases, with 10 bases between them. Germline V gene sequence: CDR1 LNHNV, CDR2 YYDKDF (reference sequence). CDR3 length equals 15 residues. The CDR3 DNA is TGTGCCACCAGCAGAGATCCCCTATCGTACAATGAGCAGTTCTTC. Protein: CATSRDPLSYNEQFF.

CDR3 coding DNA: TGTGCCATCAGATCCGGGACAGGGGGCTTGTCCTATAATTCACCCCTCCACTTT. Amino acids: CAIRSGTGGLSYNSPLHF. This chain uses TRBV10-3 with TRBJ1-6; 12 bases map to TRBD1. V was pared by 6 bases and J by 1 base, with 7 bases of the junction left unmatched. Germline V lookup: CDR1 ENHRY, CDR2 SYGVKD. CDR3 length: 18 amino acids.

The J gene is TRBJ2-1, the V gene TRBV5-4; D is unclear. The V end lost 4 bases, the J end lost 7 bases, and 9 bases lay between the germline ends. The CDR3 runs to 12 residues. Germline loops: CDR1 SGHNT, CDR2 YYREEE (reference sequence). As DNA, the CDR3 is TGTGCCAGCAGCGATACCCTGAATGAGCAGTTCTTC. It translates to CASSDTLNEQFF.

The chain uses TRBV7-2 and TRBJ1-3; D is ambiguous. Between the trimmed V and J ends, which lost 4 bases and 0 bases, there was a span of 7 bases. This CDR3 is built from 14 residues. Germline CDR1 reads SGHTA; CDR2 reads FQGNSA. In DNA, the CDR3 is TGTGCCAGCAGCTCAGATTACTCTGGAAACACCATATATTTT. This gives the protein CASSSDYSGNTIYF.

The chain carries TRBV6-6 and TRBJ1-5; D is uncertain. V shed 2 bases and J shed 4 bases, with 12 bases lying between them. The CDR3 covers 15 residues. Germline CDR1 and CDR2: MNHNY and SVGAGI (reference sequence). The CDR3 loop reads CASSYTNSGNQPQHF. Written as DNA, the CDR3 is TGTGCCAGCAGTTACACTAACAGTGGTAATCAGCCCCAGCATTTT.

The chain uses TRBV15 and TRBJ2-5; 7 bases map to TRBD2. The CDR3 has 14 amino acids. In germline, CDR1 is LNHNV, CDR2 YYDKDF (reference sequence). V was clipped by 0 bases and J by 5 bases; unmatched bases: 3. The CDR3 sequence is CATSRDRGVETQYF. CDR3 DNA sequence: TGTGCCACCAGCAGAGATCGGGGGGTGGAGACCCAGTACTTC. The whole variable domain, remainder taken from reference TRBV15 and TRBJ2-5, is DAMVIQNPRYQVTQFGKPVTLSCSQTLNHNVMYWYQQKSSQAPKLLFHYYDKDFNNEADTPDNFQSRRPNTSFCFLDIRSPGLGDTAMYLCATSRDRGVETQYFGPGTRLLVL.

Details on this clone: The same CDR3 can be traced to other DNA sequences in this sample. V usage is TRBV7-3 and J usage is TRBJ2-2, with TRBD1 matching over 9 bases. This CDR3 comprises 14 residues. Per germline, CDR1 SGHTA and CDR2 FQGTGA. The junction had 1 base not matched to a gene; V was cut back by 3 bases and J by 5 bases. The CDR3 coding sequence is TGTGCCAGCAGCTTGGGACAGGGTACCGGGGAGCTGTTTTTT. This codes for CASSLGQGTGELFF.

The chain recombines TRBV29-1 with TRBJ2-2; TRBD1 matches at 7 bases. The CDR3 contains 14 residues. In germline, CDR1 is SQVTM, CDR2 ANQGSEA. V dropped 5 bases and J dropped 3; count of bases not matched to a gene: 6. Here the CDR3 DNA reads TGCAGCGTTACAGGGGCCGCCGACACCGGGGAGCTGTTTTTT. Its protein is CSVTGAADTGELFF.

The J gene is TRBJ2-5, the V gene TRBV19; D perhaps matches TRBD2 (6 bases). Germline V gene sequence: CDR1 LNHDA, CDR2 SQIVND (reference sequence). There are 10 residues in the CDR3. Deletions cut 8 bases from V and 5 bases from J, with 6 bases between. Here the CDR3 DNA reads TGTGCCAGTGGGGGGGAGACCCAGTACTTC. It specifies CASGGETQYF.

V is TRBV27 and J is TRBJ2-1, with 10 bases lining up with TRBD1. Germline V gene data show CDR1 as MNHEY and CDR2 as SMNVEV (reference sequence). The CDR3 sequence is 12 residues long. J was trimmed by 10 bases and V by 6 bases; bases with no gene match: 3. The CDR3 loop reads CASRGTGVEQFF. CDR3 DNA: TGTGCCAGCAGGGGGACAGGGGTCGAGCAGTTCTTC.

The chain is built from TRBV5-1 and TRBJ2-3; TRBD2 agrees at 7 bases. This CDR3 is 15 amino acids long. Germline V gene lookup returns CDR1 SGHRS and CDR2 YFSETQ. V trimming: 4 bases; J trimming: 2 bases; junction bases outside the gene matches: 7. The CDR3 sequence is CASSVTSWDTDTQYF. The CDR3 coding sequence is TGCGCCAGCAGCGTGACTAGCTGGGACACAGATACGCAGTATTTT.

The chain combines TRBV19 with TRBJ2-1; the D call may be TRBD1 or TRBD2 (5 bases each). The CDR3 loop spans 14 amino acids. Germline V CDR1 and CDR2: LNHDA, SQIVND (reference sequence). V was pared by 0 bases and J by 5 bases, with 8 bases between. The DNA of the CDR3 is TGTGCCAGTAGTATAGATTGGGGGAACAATGAGCAGTTCTTC. Translating it yields CASSIDWGNNEQFF.